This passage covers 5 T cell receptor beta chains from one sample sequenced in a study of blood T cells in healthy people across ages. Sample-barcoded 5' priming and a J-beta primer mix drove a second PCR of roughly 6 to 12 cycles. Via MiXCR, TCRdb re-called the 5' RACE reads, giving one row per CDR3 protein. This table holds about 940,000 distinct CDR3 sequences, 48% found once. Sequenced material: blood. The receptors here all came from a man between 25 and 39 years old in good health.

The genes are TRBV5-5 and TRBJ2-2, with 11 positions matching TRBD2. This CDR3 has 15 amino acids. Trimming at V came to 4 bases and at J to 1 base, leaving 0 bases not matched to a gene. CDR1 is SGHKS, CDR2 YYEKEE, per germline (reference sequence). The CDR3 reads CASSGLAGNTGELFF. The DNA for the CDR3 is TGTGCCAGCAGCGGACTAGCGGGGAACACCGGGGAGCTGTTTTTT.

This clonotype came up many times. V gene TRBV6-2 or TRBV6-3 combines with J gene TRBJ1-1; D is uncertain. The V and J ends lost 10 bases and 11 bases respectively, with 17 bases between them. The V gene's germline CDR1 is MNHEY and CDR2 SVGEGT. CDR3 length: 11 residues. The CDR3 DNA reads TGTGCCACCAACTACCCCGGCAAGGCTTTCTTT. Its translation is CATNYPGKAFF.

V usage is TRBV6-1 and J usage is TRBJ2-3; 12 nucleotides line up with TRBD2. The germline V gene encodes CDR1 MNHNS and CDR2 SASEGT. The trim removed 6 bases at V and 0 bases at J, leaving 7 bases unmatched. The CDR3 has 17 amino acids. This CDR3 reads CASSQGLAGLSTDTQYF. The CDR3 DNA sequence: TGTGCCAGCAGCCAAGGACTAGCGGGGCTAAGCACAGATACGCAGTATTTT.

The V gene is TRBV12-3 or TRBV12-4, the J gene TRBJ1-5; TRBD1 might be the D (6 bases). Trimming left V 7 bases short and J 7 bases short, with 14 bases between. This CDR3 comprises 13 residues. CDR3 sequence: CASTGGRDQPQHF. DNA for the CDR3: TGTGCCAGCACCGGGGGCAGGGACCAGCCCCAGCATTTT.

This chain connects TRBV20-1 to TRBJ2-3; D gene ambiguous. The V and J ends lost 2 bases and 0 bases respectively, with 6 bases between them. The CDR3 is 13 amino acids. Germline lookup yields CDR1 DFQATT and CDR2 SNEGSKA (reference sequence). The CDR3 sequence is CSARRSSTDTQYF. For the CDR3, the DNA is TGCAGTGCTAGACGCTCTAGCACAGATACGCAGTATTTT.